This T cell receptor (beta chain) comes out of a study of blood T cell repertoires in COVID-19 (dated by TCRdb to 2020 to 2021). Study-level background: Collaborator samples came from the United States, Italy and Spain and covered acute and convalescent phases of COVID-19. Sample metadata almost always included a de-identified subject ID, COVID-19 status, age in years and sex. Where available, HLA class I and class II types were obtained from metadata supplied by the sample provider rather than from assay-based typing. The repertoires were released in a freely available public database meant as a resource for research on the immune response to SARS-CoV-2. Samples were obtained from the ongoing ImmuneRACE study (first 160 participants) and from some 1,200 subjects provided by 6 global collaborators. The dataset comprised deeply sampled blood TCRbeta repertoires from subjects exposed to, actively infected with, or recovered from COVID-19. The prospective study material was composed of cDNA or gDNA derived from T cells, B-cell-depleted T cells, or PBMCs.

TCRbeta CDR3 regions were amplified from genomic DNA using the immunoSEQ Assay, a bias-controlled multiplex PCR. Per the authors' processing: Nucleated cell counts per sample were estimated from amplification of reference gene primers within the assay. Sequence reads were collapsed and filtered to measure the absolute abundance of every unique TCRbeta CDR3 rearrangement. Productive Simpson clonality was computed per sample as the square root of Simpson's diversity index over productive rearrangements. The table comes from immuneACCESS by way of TCRdb, which keeps in-frame sequences with V and J called. Part of the clones is missing from these tables; in studies checked, under half for an unresolved V gene and the rest for unknown reasons. V and J calls and clone size are those listed in that table; D and trimming were worked out from the DNA. For this sample the table gives about 180,000 clones, of which roughly 88% were detected only once. The biggest ten clones account for about a tenth of the sample.

Of note for this clone: No cognate antigen has been identified for it. Base qualities are not recorded, but no much larger clone differs from it by a single base.

The full study reports these points: How much clinical and demographic metadata was included differed by source and by participant, and the metadata was provided uncurated.

The collaborating institutions used their own protocols to collect whole blood in K2EDTA tubes. Collaborator samples were shipped for TCRbeta analysis as frozen whole blood, isolated PBMCs, or DNA extracted from either sample type. The CDR3 sequence holds 14 residues, the cysteine and phenylalanine included. The sequence is cut down to CDR3 DNA, 42 bases in frame from base 1. Trimming takes 7 bases off V and 2 bases off J; junction bases not matched to a gene: 3. According to the germline V gene, CDR1 reads SNHLY and CDR2 reads FYNNEI. Material for sequencing was peripheral blood. This chain joins TRBV2 to TRBJ2-3, and TRBD2 aligns with 10 junction nucleotides. This receptor was identified in a human donor with active or convalescent COVID-19. The donor label of this sample is uncertain. DNA sequence: TGTGCCAGCATCACTAGCGGGGCCACAGATACGCAGTATTTT. This gives the protein CASITSGATDTQYF.